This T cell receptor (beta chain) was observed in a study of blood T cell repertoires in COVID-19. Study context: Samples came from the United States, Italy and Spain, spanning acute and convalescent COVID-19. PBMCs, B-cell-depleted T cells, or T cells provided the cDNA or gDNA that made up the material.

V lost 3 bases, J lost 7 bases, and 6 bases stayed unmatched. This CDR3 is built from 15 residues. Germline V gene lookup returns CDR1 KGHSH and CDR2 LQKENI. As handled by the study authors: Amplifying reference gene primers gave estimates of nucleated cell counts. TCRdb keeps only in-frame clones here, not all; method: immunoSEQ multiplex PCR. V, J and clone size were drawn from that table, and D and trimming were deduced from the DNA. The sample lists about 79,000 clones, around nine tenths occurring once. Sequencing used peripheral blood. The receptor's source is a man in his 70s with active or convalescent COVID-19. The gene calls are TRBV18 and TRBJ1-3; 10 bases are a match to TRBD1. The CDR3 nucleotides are TGTGCCAGCTCACCCTCTCCGGGACAGGGGAACACCATATATTTT. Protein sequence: CASSPSPGQGNTIYF.